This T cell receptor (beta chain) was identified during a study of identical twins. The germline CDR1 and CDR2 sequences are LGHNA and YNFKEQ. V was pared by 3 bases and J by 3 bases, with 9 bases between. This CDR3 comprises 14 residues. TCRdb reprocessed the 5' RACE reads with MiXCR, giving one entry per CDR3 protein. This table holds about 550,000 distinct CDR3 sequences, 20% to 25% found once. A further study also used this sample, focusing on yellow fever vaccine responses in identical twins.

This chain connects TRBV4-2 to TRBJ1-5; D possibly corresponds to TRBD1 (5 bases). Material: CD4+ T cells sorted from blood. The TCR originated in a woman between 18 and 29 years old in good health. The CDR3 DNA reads TGTGCCAGCAGCCAGGGGGAAAACAATCAGCCCCAGCATTTT. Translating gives CASSQGENNQPQHF.